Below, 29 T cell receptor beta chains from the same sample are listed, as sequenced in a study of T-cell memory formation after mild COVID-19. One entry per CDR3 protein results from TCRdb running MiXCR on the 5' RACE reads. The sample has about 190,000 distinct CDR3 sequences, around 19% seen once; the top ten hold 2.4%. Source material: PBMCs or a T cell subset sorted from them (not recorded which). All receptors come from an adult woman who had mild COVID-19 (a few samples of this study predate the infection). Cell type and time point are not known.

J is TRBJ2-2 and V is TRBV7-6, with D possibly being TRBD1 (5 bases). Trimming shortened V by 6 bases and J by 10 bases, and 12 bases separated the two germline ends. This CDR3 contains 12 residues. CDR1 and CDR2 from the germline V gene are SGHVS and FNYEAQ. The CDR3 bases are TGTGCCAGCAGTCAAGTAGGACAGGAGCTGTTTTTT. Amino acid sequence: CASSQVGQELFF.

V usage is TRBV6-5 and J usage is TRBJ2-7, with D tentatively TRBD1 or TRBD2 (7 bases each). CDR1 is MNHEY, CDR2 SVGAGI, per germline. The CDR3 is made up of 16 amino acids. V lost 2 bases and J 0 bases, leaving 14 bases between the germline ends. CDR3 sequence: CASSYVGGDSSYEQYF. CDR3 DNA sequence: TGTGCCAGCAGTTACGTGGGAGGGGACAGCTCCTACGAGCAGTACTTC.

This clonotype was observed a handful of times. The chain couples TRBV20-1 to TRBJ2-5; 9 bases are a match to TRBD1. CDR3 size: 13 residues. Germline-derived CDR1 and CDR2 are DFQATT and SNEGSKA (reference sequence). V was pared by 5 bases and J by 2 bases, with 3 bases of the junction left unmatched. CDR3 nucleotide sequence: TGCAGTGCTGGACAGGGGAAGCAAGAGACCCAGTACTTC. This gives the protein CSAGQGKQETQYF.

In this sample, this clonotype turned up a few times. The CDR3: CATSRDVGGSEQYF. The CDR3 bases are TGTGCCACCAGCAGAGATGTGGGAGGATCCGAGCAGTACTTC. The V call is TRBV15, the J call TRBJ2-7; possibly TRBD2 for D (6 bases). Germline CDR1 LNHNV, CDR2 YYDKDF (reference sequence). V was cut by 0 bases and J by 6 bases, with 12 bases left in between. The CDR3 has 14 amino acids.

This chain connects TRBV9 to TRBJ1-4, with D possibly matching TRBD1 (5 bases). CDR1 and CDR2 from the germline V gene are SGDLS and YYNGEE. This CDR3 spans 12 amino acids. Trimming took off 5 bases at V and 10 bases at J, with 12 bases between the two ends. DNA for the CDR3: TGTGCCAGCAGTCCGAGCGGGGGAAAACTGTTTTTT. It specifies CASSPSGGKLFF.

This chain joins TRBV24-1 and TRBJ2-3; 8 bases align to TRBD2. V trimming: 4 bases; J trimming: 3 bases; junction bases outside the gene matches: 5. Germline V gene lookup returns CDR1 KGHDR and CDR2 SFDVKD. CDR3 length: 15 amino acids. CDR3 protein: CATSDPGRGTDTQYF. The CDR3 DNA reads TGTGCCACCAGTGACCCCGGGAGGGGAACAGATACGCAGTATTTT.

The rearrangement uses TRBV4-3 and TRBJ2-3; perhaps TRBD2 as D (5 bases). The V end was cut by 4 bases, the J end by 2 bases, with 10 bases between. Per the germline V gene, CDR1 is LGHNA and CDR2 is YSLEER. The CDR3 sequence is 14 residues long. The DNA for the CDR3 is TGCGCCAGCAGCCCTGGACTCTACACAGATACGCAGTATTTT. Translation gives CASSPGLYTDTQYF.

The CDR3 region is CASSLSAGEETQYF. CDR3 DNA sequence: TGTGCCAGCAGCTTGTCCGCGGGAGAAGAGACCCAGTACTTC. The V and J genes are TRBV5-4 and TRBJ2-5, with 7 nucleotides matching TRBD2. With 1 base clipped from V and 3 bases from J, the junction kept 3 bases outside the gene matches. The germline V gene encodes CDR1 SGHNT and CDR2 YYREEE (reference sequence). The CDR3 runs to 14 residues. Looking up the rest from reference TRBV5-4 and TRBJ2-5 gives the full variable domain: ETGVTQSPTHLIKTRGQQVTLRCSSQSGHNTVSWYQQALGQGPQFIFQYYREEENGRGNFPPRFSGLQFPNYSSELNVNALELDDSALYLCASSLSAGEETQYFGPGTRLLVL.

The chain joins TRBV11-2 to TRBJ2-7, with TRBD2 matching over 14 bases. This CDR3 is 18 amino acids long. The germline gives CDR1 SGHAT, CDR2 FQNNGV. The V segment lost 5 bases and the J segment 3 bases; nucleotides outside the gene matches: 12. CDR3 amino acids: CASSAVGLAGGSFYEQYF. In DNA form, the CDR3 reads TGTGCCAGCAGCGCAGTCGGACTAGCGGGAGGATCTTTCTACGAGCAGTACTTC. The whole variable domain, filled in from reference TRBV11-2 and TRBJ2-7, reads EAGVAQSPRYKIIEKRQSVAFWCNPISGHATLYWYQQILGQGPKLLIQFQNNGVVDDSQLPKDRFSAERLKGVDSTLKIQPAKLEDSAVYLCASSAVGLAGGSFYEQYFGPGTRLTVT.

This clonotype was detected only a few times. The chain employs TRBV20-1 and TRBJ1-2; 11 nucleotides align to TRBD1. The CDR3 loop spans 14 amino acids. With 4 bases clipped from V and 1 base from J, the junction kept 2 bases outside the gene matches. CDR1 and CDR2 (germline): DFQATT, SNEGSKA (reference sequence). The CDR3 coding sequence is TGCAGTGCTACGGGGACAGGGGGTAACTATGGCTACACCTTC. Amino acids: CSATGTGGNYGYTF.

CDR3 bases: TGCAGCGTTTTACAGGCCATGAACACTGAAGCTTTCTTT. Amino acids: CSVLQAMNTEAFF. The chain links TRBV29-1 to TRBJ1-1, with D perhaps TRBD1 (5 bases). Germline loops: CDR1 SQVTM, CDR2 ANQGSEA. Between the trimmed V and J ends, which lost 5 bases and 0 bases, there was a span of 10 bases. This CDR3 is 13 amino acids long.

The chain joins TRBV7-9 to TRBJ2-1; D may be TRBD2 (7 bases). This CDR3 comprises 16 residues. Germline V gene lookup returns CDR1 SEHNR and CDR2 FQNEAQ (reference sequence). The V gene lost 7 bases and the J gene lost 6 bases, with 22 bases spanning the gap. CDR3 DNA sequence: TGTGCCAGCACCCTTGCGGGGGCCCTCTTAGGCAATGAGCAGTTCTTC. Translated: CASTLAGALLGNEQFF.

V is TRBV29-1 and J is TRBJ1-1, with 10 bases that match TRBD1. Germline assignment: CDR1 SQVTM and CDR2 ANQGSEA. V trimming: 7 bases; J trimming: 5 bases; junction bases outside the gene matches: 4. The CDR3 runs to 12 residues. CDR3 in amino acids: CSGWTGGTEAFF. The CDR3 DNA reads TGCAGCGGGTGGACAGGGGGGACTGAAGCTTTCTTT.

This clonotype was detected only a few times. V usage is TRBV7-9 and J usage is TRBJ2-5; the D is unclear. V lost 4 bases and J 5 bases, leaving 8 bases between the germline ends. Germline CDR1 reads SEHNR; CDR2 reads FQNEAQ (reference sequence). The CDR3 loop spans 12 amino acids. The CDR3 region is CASSSVSETQYF. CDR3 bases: TGTGCCAGCAGCTCGGTTTCGGAGACCCAGTACTTC.

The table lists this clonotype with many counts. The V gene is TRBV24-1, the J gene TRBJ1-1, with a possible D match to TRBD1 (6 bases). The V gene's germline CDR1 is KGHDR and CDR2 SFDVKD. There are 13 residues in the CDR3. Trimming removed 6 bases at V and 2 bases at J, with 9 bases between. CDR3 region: CATSTGPNTEAFF. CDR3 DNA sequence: TGTGCCACCAGTACAGGGCCAAACACTGAAGCTTTCTTT.

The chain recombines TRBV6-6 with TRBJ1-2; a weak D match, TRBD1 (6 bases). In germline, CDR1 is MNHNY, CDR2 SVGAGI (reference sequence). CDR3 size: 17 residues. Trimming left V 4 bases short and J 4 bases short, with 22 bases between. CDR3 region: CASSSRGAPVTSYGYTF. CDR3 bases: TGTGCCAGCAGTTCTCGGGGGGCCCCGGTAACCAGCTATGGCTACACCTTC.

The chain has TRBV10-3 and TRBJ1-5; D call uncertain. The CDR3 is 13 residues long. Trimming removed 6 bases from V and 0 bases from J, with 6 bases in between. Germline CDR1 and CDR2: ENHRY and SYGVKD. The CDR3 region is CAIRGYSNQPQHF. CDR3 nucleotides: TGTGCCATCAGGGGTTATAGCAATCAGCCCCAGCATTTT.

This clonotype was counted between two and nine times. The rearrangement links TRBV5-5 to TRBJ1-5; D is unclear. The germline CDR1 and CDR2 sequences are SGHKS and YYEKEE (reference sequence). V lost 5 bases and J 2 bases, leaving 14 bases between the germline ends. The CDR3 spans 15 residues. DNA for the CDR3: TGTGCCAGCAGTACTCAAGGGATCCGCAATCAGCCCCAGCATTTT. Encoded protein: CASSTQGIRNQPQHF.

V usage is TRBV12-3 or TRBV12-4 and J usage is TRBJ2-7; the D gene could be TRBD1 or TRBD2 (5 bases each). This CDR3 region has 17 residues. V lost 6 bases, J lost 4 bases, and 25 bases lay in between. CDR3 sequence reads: CASRSTGVGAPFYEQYF. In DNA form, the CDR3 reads TGTGCCAGCAGATCGACTGGCGTCGGGGCCCCTTTTTACGAGCAGTACTTC.

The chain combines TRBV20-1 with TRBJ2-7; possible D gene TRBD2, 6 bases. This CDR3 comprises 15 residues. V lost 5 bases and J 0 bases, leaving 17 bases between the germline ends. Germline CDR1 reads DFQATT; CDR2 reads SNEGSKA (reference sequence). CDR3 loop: CSAGTGGKSSYEQYF. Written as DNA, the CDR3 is TGCAGTGCTGGAACGGGCGGGAAGAGCTCCTACGAGCAGTACTTC.

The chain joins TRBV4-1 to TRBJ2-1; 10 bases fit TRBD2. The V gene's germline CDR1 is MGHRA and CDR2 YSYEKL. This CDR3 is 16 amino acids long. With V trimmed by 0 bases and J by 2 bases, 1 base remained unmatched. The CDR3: CASSQDGLAAYNEQFF. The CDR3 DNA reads TGCGCCAGCAGCCAAGATGGACTAGCGGCCTACAATGAGCAGTTCTTC.

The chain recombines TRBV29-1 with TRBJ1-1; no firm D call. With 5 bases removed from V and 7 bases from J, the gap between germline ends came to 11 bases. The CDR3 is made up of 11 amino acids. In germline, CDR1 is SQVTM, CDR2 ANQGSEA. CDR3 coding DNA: TGCAGCGTTCGGATGTACGGTGAAGCTTTCTTT. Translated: CSVRMYGEAFF.

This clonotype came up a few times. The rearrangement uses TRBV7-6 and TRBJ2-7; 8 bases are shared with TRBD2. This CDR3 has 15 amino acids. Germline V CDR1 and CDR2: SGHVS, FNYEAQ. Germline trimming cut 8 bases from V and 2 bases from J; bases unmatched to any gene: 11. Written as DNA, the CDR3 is TGTGCCAGCCGGGAGGGGATCCTAGCAACCTACGAGCAGTACTTC. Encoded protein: CASREGILATYEQYF.

DNA of the CDR3: TGCAGTGCTATCGGGACTAGCGGGATGGGCTCCTACAATGAGCAGTTCTTC. Amino acid sequence: CSAIGTSGMGSYNEQFF. The V and J genes are TRBV20-1 and TRBJ2-1; 13 bases agree with TRBD2. CDR1 and CDR2 (germline): DFQATT, SNEGSKA (reference sequence). Trimming cost V 4 bases and J 0 bases; bases outside gene matches: 6. This CDR3 contains 17 residues.

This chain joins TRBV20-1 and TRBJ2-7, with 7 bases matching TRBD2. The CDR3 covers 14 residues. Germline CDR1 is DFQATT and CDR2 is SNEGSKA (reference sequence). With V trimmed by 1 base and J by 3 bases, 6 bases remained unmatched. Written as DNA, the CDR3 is TGCAGTGCTAGAGTCTCGCGGGGGTTCTACGAGCAGTACTTC. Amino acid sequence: CSARVSRGFYEQYF.

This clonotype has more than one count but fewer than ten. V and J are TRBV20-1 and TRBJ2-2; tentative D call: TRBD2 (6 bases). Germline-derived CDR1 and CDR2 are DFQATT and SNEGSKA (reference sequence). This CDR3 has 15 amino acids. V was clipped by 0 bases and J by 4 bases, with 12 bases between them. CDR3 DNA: TGCAGTGCTAGAGATTCCAGGAGGGGCACCGGGGAGCTGTTTTTT. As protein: CSARDSRRGTGELFF.

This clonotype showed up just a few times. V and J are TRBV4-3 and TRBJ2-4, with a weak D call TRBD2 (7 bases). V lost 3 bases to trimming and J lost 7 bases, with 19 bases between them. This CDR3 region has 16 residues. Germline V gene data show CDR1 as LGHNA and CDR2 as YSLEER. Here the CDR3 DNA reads TGCGCCAGCAGCCAGAAACAGGGAGGGGGTCGGAACATTCAGTACTTC. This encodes CASSQKQGGGRNIQYF.

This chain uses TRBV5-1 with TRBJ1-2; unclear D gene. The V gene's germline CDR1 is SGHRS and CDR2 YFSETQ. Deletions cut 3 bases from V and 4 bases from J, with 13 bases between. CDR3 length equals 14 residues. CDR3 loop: CASSSGPGIYGYTF. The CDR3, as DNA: TGCGCCAGCAGCTCTGGACCGGGAATCTATGGCTACACCTTC.

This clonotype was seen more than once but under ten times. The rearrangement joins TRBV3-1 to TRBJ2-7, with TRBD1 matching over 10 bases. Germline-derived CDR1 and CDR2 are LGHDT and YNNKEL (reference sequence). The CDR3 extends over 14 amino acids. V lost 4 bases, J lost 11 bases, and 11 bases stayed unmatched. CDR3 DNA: TGTGCCAGCAGCCGAGGGACAGGGGCCGTCCATGAGTACTTC. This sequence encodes CASSRGTGAVHEYF.